This TCR beta chain derives from a study of CD8+ T cells in alopecia areata. This clone was seen a handful of times. From alopecia areata patients, lesional scalp punch biopsies and peripheral blood were collected. Following extraction, RNA underwent reverse transcription to cDNA, which served as the sequencing template. This table comes from immunoSEQ multiplex PCR, and its TCRdb copy is limited to in-frame clones, with some not included. The data show around 14,000 clones, under 60% seen once. The receptor's source is a human donor with alopecia areata. The sample in question was skin, obtained at week 0.

CDR3 protein: CAISVQDRNTEAFF. In nucleotides, the CDR3 is TGTGCCATCAGTGTGCAGGATAGGAACACTGAAGCTTTCTTT. This sequence joins TRBV10-3 and TRBJ1-1; D gene uncertain. CDR1 is ENHRY and CDR2 is SYGVKD in the germline V gene. The CDR3 has 14 amino acids. V lost 4 bases and J lost 1, with 10 bases in between.